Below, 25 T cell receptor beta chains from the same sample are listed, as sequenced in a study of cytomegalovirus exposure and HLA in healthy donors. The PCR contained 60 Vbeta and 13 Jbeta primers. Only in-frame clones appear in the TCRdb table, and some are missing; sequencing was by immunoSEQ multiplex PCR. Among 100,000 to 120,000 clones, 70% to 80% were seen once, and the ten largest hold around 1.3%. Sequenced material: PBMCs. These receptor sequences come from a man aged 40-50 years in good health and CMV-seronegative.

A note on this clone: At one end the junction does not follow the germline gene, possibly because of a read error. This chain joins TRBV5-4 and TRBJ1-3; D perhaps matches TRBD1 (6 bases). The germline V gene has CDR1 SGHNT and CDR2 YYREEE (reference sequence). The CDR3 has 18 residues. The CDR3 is CVSSHGGVQGIFGNTIYF. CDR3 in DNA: TGTGTCAGCAGCCACGGCGGAGTACAGGGAATCTTTGGAAACACCATATATTTT.

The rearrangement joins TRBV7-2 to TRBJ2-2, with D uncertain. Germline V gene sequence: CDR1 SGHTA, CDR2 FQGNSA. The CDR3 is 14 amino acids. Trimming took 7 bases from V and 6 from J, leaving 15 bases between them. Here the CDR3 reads CASTRGPMAGELFF. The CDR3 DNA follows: TGTGCCAGCACCAGAGGCCCCATGGCCGGGGAGCTGTTTTTT.

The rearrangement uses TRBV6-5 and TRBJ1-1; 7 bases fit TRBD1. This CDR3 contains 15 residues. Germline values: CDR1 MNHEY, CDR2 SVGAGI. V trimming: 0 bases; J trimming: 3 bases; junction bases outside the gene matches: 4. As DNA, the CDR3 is TGTGCCAGCAGTTACTCGACCAGGGGGTACACTGAAGCTTTCTTT. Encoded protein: CASSYSTRGYTEAFF.

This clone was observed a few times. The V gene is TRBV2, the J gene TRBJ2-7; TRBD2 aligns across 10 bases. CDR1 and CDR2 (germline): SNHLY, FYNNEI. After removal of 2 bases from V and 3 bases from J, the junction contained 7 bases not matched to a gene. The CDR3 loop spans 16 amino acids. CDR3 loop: CASSEWVAGGNYEQYF. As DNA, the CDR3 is TGTGCCAGCAGTGAATGGGTAGCGGGAGGCAACTACGAGCAGTACTTC.

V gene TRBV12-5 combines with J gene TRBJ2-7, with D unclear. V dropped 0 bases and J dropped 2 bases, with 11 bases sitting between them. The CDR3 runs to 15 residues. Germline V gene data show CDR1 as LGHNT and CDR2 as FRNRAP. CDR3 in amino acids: CASGLVLGGTYEQYF. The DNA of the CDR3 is TGTGCTAGTGGTTTGGTACTTGGCGGAACCTACGAGCAGTACTTC.

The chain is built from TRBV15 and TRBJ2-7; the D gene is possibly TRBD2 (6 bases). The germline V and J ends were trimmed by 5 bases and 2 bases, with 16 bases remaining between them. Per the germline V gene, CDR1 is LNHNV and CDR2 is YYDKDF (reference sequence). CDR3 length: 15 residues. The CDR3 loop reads CATSGPEGQTYEQYF. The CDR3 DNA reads TGTGCCACCAGCGGTCCGGAGGGGCAGACCTACGAGCAGTACTTC.

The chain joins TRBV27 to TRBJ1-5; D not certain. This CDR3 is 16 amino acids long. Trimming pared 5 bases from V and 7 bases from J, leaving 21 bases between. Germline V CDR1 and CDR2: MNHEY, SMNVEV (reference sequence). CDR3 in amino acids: CASSTAGAFFRQPQHF. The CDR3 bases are TGTGCCAGCAGTACCGCTGGAGCGTTCTTCCGGCAGCCCCAGCATTTT.

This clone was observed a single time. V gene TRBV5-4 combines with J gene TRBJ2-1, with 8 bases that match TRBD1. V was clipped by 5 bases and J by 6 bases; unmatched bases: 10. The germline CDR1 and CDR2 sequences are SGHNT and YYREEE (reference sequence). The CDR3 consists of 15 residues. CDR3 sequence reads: CASRYTGTGLNEQFF. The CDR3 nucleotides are TGTGCCAGCAGATACACCGGGACAGGCCTCAATGAGCAGTTCTTC.

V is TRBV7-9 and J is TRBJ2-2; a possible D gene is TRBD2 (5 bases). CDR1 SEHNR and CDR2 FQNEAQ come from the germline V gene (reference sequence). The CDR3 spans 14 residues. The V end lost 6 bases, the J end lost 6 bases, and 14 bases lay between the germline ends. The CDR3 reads CASSRVEGAGELFF. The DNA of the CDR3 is TGTGCCAGCAGTAGAGTCGAGGGTGCCGGGGAGCTGTTTTTT.

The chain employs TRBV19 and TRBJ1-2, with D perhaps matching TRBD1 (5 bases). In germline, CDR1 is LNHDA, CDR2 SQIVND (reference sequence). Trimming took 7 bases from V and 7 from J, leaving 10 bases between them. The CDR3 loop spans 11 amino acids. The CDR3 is CASMGGPGYTF. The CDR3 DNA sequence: TGTGCCAGTATGGGGGGTCCTGGCTACACCTTC.

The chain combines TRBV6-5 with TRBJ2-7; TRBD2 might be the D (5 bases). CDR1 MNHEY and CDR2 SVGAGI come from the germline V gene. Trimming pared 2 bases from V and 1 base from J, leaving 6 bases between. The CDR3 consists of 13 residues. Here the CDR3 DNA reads TGTGCCAGCAGTTACCTAGCTTCCTACGAGCAGTACTTC. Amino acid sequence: CASSYLASYEQYF.

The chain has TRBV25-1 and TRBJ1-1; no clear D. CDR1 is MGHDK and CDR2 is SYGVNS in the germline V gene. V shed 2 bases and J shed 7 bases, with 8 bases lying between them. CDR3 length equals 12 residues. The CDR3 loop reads CASSEVRGEAFF. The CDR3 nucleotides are TGTGCCAGCAGTGAAGTCCGGGGTGAAGCTTTCTTT.

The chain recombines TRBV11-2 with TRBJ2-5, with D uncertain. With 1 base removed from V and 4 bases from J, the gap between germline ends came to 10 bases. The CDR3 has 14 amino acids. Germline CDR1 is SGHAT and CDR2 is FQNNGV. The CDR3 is CASSLVPVGETQYF. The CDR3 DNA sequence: TGTGCCAGCAGCTTAGTCCCGGTTGGAGAGACCCAGTACTTC.

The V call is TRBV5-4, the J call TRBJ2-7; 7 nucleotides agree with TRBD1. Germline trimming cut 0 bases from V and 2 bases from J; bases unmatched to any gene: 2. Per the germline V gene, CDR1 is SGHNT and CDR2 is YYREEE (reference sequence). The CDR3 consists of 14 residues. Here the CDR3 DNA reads TGTGCCAGCAGCTTGGGGGACAGAACCTACGAGCAGTACTTC. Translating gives CASSLGDRTYEQYF. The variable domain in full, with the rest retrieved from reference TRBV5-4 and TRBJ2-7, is ETGVTQSPTHLIKTRGQQVTLRCSSQSGHNTVSWYQQALGQGPQFIFQYYREEENGRGNFPPRFSGLQFPNYSSELNVNALELDDSALYLCASSLGDRTYEQYFGPGTRLTVT.

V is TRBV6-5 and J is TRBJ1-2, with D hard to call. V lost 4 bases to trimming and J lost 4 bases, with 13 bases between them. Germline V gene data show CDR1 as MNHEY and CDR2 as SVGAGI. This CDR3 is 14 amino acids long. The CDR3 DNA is TGTGCCAGCAGTTCCGAGGGCAGGCCCTATGGCTACACCTTC. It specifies CASSSEGRPYGYTF.

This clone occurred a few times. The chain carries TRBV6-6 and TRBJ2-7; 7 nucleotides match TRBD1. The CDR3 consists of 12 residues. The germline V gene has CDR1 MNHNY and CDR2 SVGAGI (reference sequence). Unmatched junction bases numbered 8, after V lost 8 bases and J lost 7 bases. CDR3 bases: TGTGCCAGCGCGACAGGGTCAGAGGAGCAGTACTTC. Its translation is CASATGSEEQYF.

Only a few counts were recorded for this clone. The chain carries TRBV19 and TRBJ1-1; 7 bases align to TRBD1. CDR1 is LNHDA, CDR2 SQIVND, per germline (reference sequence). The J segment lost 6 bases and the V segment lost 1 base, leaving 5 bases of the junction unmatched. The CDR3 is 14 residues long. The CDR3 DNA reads TGTGCCAGTAGTATAGCCCAGACAGGGCCTGAAGCTTTCTTT. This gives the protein CASSIAQTGPEAFF.

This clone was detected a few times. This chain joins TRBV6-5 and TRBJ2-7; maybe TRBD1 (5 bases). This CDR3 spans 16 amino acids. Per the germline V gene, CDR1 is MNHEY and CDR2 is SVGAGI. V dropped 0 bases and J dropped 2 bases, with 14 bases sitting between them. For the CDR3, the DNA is TGTGCCAGCAGTTACTCATCAGTAGGGGTCACCTACGAGCAGTACTTC. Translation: CASSYSSVGVTYEQYF.

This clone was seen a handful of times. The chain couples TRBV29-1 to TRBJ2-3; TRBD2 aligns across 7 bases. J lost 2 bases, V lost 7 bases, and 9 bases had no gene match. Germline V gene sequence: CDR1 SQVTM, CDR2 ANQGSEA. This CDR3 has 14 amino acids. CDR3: CSERGNGPTDTQYF. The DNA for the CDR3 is TGCAGCGAGCGGGGAAACGGCCCCACAGATACGCAGTATTTT.

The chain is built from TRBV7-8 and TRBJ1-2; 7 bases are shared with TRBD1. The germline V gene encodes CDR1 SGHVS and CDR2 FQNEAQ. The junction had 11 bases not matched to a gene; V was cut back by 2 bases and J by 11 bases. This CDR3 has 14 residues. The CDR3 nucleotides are TGTGCCAGCAGCTTACTTGGTCGGCAGGGGGTTTACACCTTC. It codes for CASSLLGRQGVYTF.

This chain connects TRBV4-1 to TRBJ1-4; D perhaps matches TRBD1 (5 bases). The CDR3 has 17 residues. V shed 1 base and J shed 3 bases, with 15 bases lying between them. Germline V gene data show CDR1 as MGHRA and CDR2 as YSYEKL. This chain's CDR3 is CASSQGGLGRPNEKLFF. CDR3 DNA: TGCGCCAGCAGCCAAGGGGGACTAGGTAGGCCTAATGAAAAACTGTTTTTT.

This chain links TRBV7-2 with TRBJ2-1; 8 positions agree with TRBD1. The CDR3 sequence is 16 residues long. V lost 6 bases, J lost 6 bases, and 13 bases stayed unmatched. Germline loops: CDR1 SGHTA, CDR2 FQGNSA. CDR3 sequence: CASRYAQDRVVNEQFF. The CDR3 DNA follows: TGTGCCAGCAGATACGCTCAGGACAGGGTAGTCAATGAGCAGTTCTTC.

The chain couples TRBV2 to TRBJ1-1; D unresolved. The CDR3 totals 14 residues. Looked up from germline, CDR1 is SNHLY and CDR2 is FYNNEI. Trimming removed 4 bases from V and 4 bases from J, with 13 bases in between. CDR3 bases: TGTGCCAGCAGTGGATATCCAGATCCCACTGAAGCTTTCTTT. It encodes CASSGYPDPTEAFF.

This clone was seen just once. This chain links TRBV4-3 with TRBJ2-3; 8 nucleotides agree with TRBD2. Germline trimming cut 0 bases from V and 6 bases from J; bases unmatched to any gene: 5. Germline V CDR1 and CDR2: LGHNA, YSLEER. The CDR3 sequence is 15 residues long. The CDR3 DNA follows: TGCGCCAGCAGCCAAGAGACGGGAGGGTTCGATACGCAGTATTTT. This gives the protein CASSQETGGFDTQYF.

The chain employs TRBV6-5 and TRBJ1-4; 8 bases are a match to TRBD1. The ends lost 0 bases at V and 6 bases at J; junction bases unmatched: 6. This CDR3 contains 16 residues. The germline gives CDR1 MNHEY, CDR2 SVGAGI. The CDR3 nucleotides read TGTGCCAGCAGTTACTCGACAGGGGTGGGGGATGAAAAACTGTTTTTT. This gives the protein CASSYSTGVGDEKLFF.